The sequence of this T cell receptor beta chain was determined in a study of blood T cell repertoires in COVID-19. The wider study: T cells, B-cell-depleted T cells, or PBMCs provided the cDNA or gDNA that served as material.

This table comes from immunoSEQ multiplex PCR, and its TCRdb copy is limited to in-frame clones, with some not included. The profile covers 85,000 to 100,000 clones, with roughly nine tenths appearing a single time and less than 2% taken by the ten largest. There are 15 residues in the CDR3. Trimming removed 6 bases from V and 0 bases from J; junction bases left unmatched: 5. Per the germline V gene, CDR1 is LNHDA and CDR2 is SQIVND (reference sequence). The clonotype was recovered from a man aged 55 to 69 with acute or convalescent COVID-19. The chain has TRBV19 and TRBJ1-5; 7 bases align to TRBD1. Sequenced sample: peripheral blood. CDR3 in DNA: TGTGCCAGTAGCCTAGGGGGCGGTAGCAATCAGCCCCAGCATTTT. Its protein is CASSLGGGSNQPQHF.